This T cell receptor (beta chain) was sequenced for a study of T-cell reconstitution after alpha-beta-depleted transplantation in children. This CDR3 is built from 16 residues. Germline loops: CDR1 WNHNN, CDR2 SYGVQD (reference sequence). V shed 3 bases and J shed 0 bases, with 15 bases lying between them. Unique molecular identifiers were built into the TCRbeta library. In TCRdb, the PCR reads were re-called with MiXCR into one record per CDR3 protein. The top ten hold 2.5% to 3.5% of the sample, which has a few hundred thousand distinct CDR3 sequences, 15% to 20% seen once. In its sample, this clonotype was seen once.

Sequencing used PBMCs from the stem cell graft donor, obtained from the stem cell graft. The receptor's source is a human donor who donated a stem cell graft to a child with acute lymphoblastic leukemia. This chain joins TRBV10-1 and TRBJ2-7; D tentatively fits TRBD1 or TRBD2 (5 bases each). Written as DNA, the CDR3 is TGCGCCAGCAGTGACACGAGGGCAGGGACCTCCTACGAGCAGTACTTC. Translation: CASSDTRAGTSYEQYF.